These 9 T cell receptor beta chains came from one sample sequenced in a study of Siglec-9 on CD8 T cells in melanoma. Only in-frame clones appear in the TCRdb table, and some are missing; sequencing was by immunoSEQ multiplex PCR. This table has 30,000 to 45,000 clones, about 80% appearing once. The sequenced sample consisted of Siglec-9- CD8+ T cells sorted from blood. These receptors were collected from a human donor in good health.

The J gene is TRBJ1-3, the V gene TRBV11-2; no definite D call. This CDR3 has 15 amino acids. Looked up from germline, CDR1 is SGHAT and CDR2 is FQNNGV. Trimming took off 2 bases at V and 0 bases at J, with 8 bases between the two ends. CDR3: CASSLILASGNTIYF. DNA for the CDR3: TGTGCCAGCAGCTTAATCTTAGCCTCTGGAAACACCATATATTTT.

V usage is TRBV5-6 and J usage is TRBJ2-1; 8 positions agree with TRBD2. There are 13 residues in the CDR3. Germline V gene data show CDR1 as SGHDT and CDR2 as YYEEEE. J gave up 8 bases and V 2 bases, and 3 bases lay outside the gene matches. CDR3 residues: CASSFGGAYEQFF. The CDR3 DNA sequence: TGTGCCAGCAGCTTCGGGGGGGCTTATGAGCAGTTCTTC.

V usage is TRBV6-1 and J usage is TRBJ2-1; D unclear. Germline V lookup: CDR1 MNHNS, CDR2 SASEGT. This CDR3 is built from 14 residues. The germline V and J ends were trimmed by 2 bases and 9 bases, with 14 bases remaining between them. The chain's CDR3 is CASSEIERFSEQFF. The CDR3 DNA reads as TGTGCCAGCAGTGAAATAGAGAGGTTCAGTGAGCAGTTCTTC.

The CDR3 sequence: CASSAGGTSADTQYF. The DNA of the CDR3 is TGTGCCAGCAGCGCGGGGGGGACTAGCGCAGATACGCAGTATTTT. The J gene is TRBJ2-3, the V gene TRBV7-8, with 10 positions matching TRBD2. Germline V lookup: CDR1 SGHVS, CDR2 FQNEAQ. The CDR3 spans 15 residues. Unmatched junction bases numbered 6, after V lost 5 bases and J lost 4 bases.

The chain joins TRBV11-2 to TRBJ2-3, with unresolved D. CDR1 is SGHAT, CDR2 FQNNGV, per germline. The germline V and J ends were trimmed by 8 bases and 8 bases, with 17 bases remaining between them. This CDR3 has 13 amino acids. CDR3 protein: CASSPDGPPTQYF. The CDR3 DNA follows: TGTGCCAGCTCCCCCGATGGCCCACCTACGCAGTATTTT.

This clone was detected once. The rearrangement links TRBV11-1 to TRBJ1-1; TRBD1 is a possible D gene (6 bases). This CDR3 contains 14 residues. Germline V gene sequence: CDR1 SGHAT, CDR2 FQDESV (reference sequence). V lost 2 bases to trimming and J lost 0 bases, with 7 bases between them. The CDR3 nucleotides are TGTGCCAGCAGCTTACACAGGGTGAACACTGAAGCTTTCTTT. Translation gives CASSLHRVNTEAFF.

CDR3 DNA: TGTGCCATCAATGACCCGGGACCCACCCATAATTCACCCCTCCACTTT. Its translation: CAINDPGPTHNSPLHF. The chain couples TRBV10-3 to TRBJ1-6; D is perhaps TRBD1 (5 bases). Germline loops: CDR1 ENHRY, CDR2 SYGVKD. The CDR3 has 16 residues. V was cut by 7 bases and J by 5 bases, with 18 bases left in between.

The V call is TRBV27, the J call TRBJ2-1, with 10 positions matching TRBD2. V was clipped by 3 bases and J by 9 bases; unmatched bases: 8. The CDR3 contains 15 residues. Germline loops: CDR1 MNHEY, CDR2 SMNVEV (reference sequence). This CDR3 is CASSFVGLAGAEQFF. The CDR3 DNA is TGTGCCAGCAGTTTTGTGGGGCTAGCGGGAGCTGAGCAGTTCTTC.

The rearrangement joins TRBV14 to TRBJ2-1; 8 positions agree with TRBD2. CDR3 length: 20 amino acids. CDR1 and CDR2 from the germline V gene are SGHDN and FVKESK. J gave up 4 bases and V 3 bases, and 20 bases lay outside the gene matches. The CDR3 bases are TGTGCCAGCAGCCAGCTTGGAGGACTAGCCGATCTGGGCTCGTACAATGAGCAGTTCTTC. This encodes CASSQLGGLADLGSYNEQFF.